Following are 17 T cell receptor beta chains from one sample sequenced in a study of OX40 agonist ivuxolimab in advanced cancers. Sequencing used immunoSEQ multiplex PCR; TCRdb keeps in-frame clones, though not all of them. This table has around 66,000 clones, roughly nine tenths appearing once. The material sequenced was CD4+ or CD8+ T cells sorted from blood, taken in a trial of the OX40 agonist ivuxolimab. All receptors come from an adult with an advanced solid tumor such as melanoma, head and neck, liver or kidney cancer.

This clone was picked up one time. Here the CDR3 reads CASSLLVPRGGGAANEQFF. For the CDR3, the DNA is TGTGCCAGCAGTTTACTCGTCCCTAGGGGCGGGGGGGCCGCCAATGAGCAGTTCTTC. V is TRBV27 and J is TRBJ2-1; TRBD2 matches at 9 bases. In germline, CDR1 is MNHEY, CDR2 SMNVEV (reference sequence). CDR3 length equals 19 residues. Trimming removed 2 bases from V and 6 bases from J; junction bases left unmatched: 17.

The count of this clone is one. The chain carries TRBV28 and TRBJ2-6; perhaps TRBD1 as D (5 bases). CDR3 length equals 15 residues. The germline V and J ends were trimmed by 5 bases and 0 bases, with 8 bases remaining between them. CDR1 and CDR2 (germline): MDHEN, SYDVKM. CDR3 region: CASSTTGSGANVLTF. CDR3 DNA sequence: TGTGCCAGCAGTACAACAGGCTCTGGGGCCAACGTCCTGACTTTC.

This sequence joins TRBV25-1 and TRBJ1-2, with D perhaps TRBD1 (5 bases). Germline loops: CDR1 MGHDK, CDR2 SYGVNS. V lost 3 bases and J 1 base, leaving 21 bases between the germline ends. The CDR3 runs 18 residues. CDR3 nucleotide sequence: TGTGCCAGCAGTGACGGGGATACAGGACTGGGTCGTAACTATGGCTACACCTTC. Its translation is CASSDGDTGLGRNYGYTF.

V is TRBV15 and J is TRBJ1-5; D gene ambiguous. The V end lost 2 bases, the J end lost 1 base, and 6 bases lay between the germline ends. This CDR3 has 14 amino acids. CDR1 and CDR2 (germline): LNHNV, YYDKDF (reference sequence). CDR3 amino acids: CATSRSSSNQPQHF. The CDR3, as DNA: TGTGCCACCAGCAGATCGTCCAGCAATCAGCCCCAGCATTTT. Variable domain in full (rest from reference TRBV15 and TRBJ1-5): DAMVIQNPRYQVTQFGKPVTLSCSQTLNHNVMYWYQQKSSQAPKLLFHYYDKDFNNEADTPDNFQSRRPNTSFCFLDIRSPGLGDTAMYLCATSRSSSNQPQHFGDGTRLSIL.

The chain employs TRBV18 and TRBJ1-5; tentative D call: TRBD1 (6 bases). Trimming cost V 5 bases and J 7 bases, with 18 bases left between them. Germline values: CDR1 KGHSH, CDR2 LQKENI. This CDR3 is 15 amino acids long. The CDR3 loop is CASSSDQGGGQPQHF. CDR3 DNA sequence: TGTGCCAGCTCATCGGACCAAGGGGGTGGCCAGCCCCAGCATTTT.

The chain has TRBV6-1 and TRBJ1-4, with D tentatively TRBD1 (5 bases). This CDR3 has 16 residues. Germline V gene lookup returns CDR1 MNHNS and CDR2 SASEGT. The V and J ends lost 4 bases and 5 bases respectively, with 17 bases between them. This CDR3 is CASSGYSGTGNEKLFF. CDR3 bases: TGTGCCAGCAGTGGTTACTCCGGGACGGGAAATGAAAAACTGTTTTTT.

The DNA for the CDR3 is TGTGCCAGCGGACGGGACAGGCCGTCCTACAATGAGCAGTTCTTC. This translates into CASGRDRPSYNEQFF. The rearrangement uses TRBV2 and TRBJ2-1; 8 positions match TRBD1. Trimming removed 8 bases from V and 1 base from J; junction bases left unmatched: 7. The CDR3 totals 15 residues. Germline V gene sequence: CDR1 SNHLY, CDR2 FYNNEI.

The chain is built from TRBV25-1 and TRBJ2-1; tentatively, D is TRBD1 or TRBD2 (5 bases each). The germline V and J ends were trimmed by 7 bases and 9 bases, with 10 bases remaining between them. The CDR3 is 11 residues long. The germline gives CDR1 MGHDK, CDR2 SYGVNS. In DNA, the CDR3 is TGTGCCAGCAACCGGGACGCTGAGCAGTTCTTC. Translation: CASNRDAEQFF.

The rearrangement links TRBV7-3 to TRBJ1-2, with no clear D. This CDR3 spans 16 amino acids. Trimming cost V 4 bases and J 0 bases, with 15 bases left between them. From germline, CDR1 is SGHTA and CDR2 FQGTGA. The CDR3 protein is CASSSSNTPANYGYTF. CDR3 coding DNA: TGTGCCAGCAGCTCCTCCAACACCCCCGCTAACTATGGCTACACCTTC.

This clone was seen only once. The gene calls are TRBV5-1 and TRBJ2-3; D unclear. The CDR3 consists of 13 residues. Germline CDR1 and CDR2: SGHRS and YFSETQ. V shed 0 bases and J shed 4 bases, with 6 bases lying between them. The CDR3 loop reads CASSLALPDTQYF. CDR3 in DNA: TGCGCCAGCAGCTTGGCCTTACCAGATACGCAGTATTTT.

This clone was detected once. V and J are TRBV19 and TRBJ1-2; no clear D. Trimming removed 1 base from V and 8 bases from J, with 14 bases in between. The germline V gene has CDR1 LNHDA and CDR2 SQIVND (reference sequence). This CDR3 is 14 amino acids long. The CDR3 sequence is CASSIGQPYGGYTF. CDR3 coding DNA: TGTGCCAGTAGTATAGGTCAACCCTATGGCGGCTACACCTTC.

The chain recombines TRBV5-6 with TRBJ1-5, with 8 bases identical to TRBD1. V lost 4 bases to trimming and J lost 7 bases; unmatched junction nucleotides: 7. The germline V gene has CDR1 SGHDT and CDR2 YYEEEE. CDR3 length: 14 amino acids. The CDR3: CASSLRTGRQPQHF. In DNA form, the CDR3 reads TGTGCCAGCAGCCTGCGGACAGGGCGGCAGCCCCAGCATTTT. Combining the CDR3 with reference TRBV5-6 and TRBJ1-5 gives the whole variable domain DAGVTQSPTHLIKTRGQQVTLRCSPKSGHDTVSWYQQALGQGPQFIFQYYEEEERQRGNFPDRFSGHQFPNYSSELNVNALLLGDSALYLCASSLRTGRQPQHFGDGTRLSIL.

This rearrangement joins TRBV7-9 to TRBJ2-1; D call uncertain. There are 14 residues in the CDR3. The germline CDR1 and CDR2 sequences are SEHNR and FQNEAQ (reference sequence). Trimming left V 2 bases short and J 6 bases short, with 11 bases between. This CDR3 is CASSLSNRINEQFF. The CDR3 nucleotides read TGTGCCAGCAGCTTAAGCAATAGAATCAATGAGCAGTTCTTC.

The chain recombines TRBV7-9 with TRBJ1-3; the match to TRBD1 covers 8 bases. CDR3 length: 16 residues. From germline, CDR1 is SEHNR and CDR2 FQNEAQ (reference sequence). J lost 4 bases, V lost 7 bases, and 12 bases had no gene match. Here the CDR3 DNA reads TGTGCCAGCACCCTTCCTCAGGGGGCCACGGGAAACACCATATATTTT. Translation gives CASTLPQGATGNTIYF.

The chain recombines TRBV9 with TRBJ2-1; 7 bases align to TRBD1. Germline lookup yields CDR1 SGDLS and CDR2 YYNGEE. The V gene end was trimmed by 4 bases and the J gene end by 6 bases; junction bases not matched to a gene: 10. This CDR3 is built from 15 residues. In DNA form, the CDR3 reads TGTGCCAGCAGCCTAAGACAGGGAACATTCAATGAGCAGTTCTTC. As protein: CASSLRQGTFNEQFF.

The genes are TRBV21-1 and TRBJ2-2; the table's D call TRBD2 went unverified against the DNA. TRBV21-1 is an annotated pseudogene. CDR3 length: 15 residues. The CDR3 nucleotides read TGTGCCAGCAGCAAAGTTGCACAGGCCCGGGGGGTGCTGTTTTTT. Its protein is CASSKVAQARGVLFF.

The chain joins TRBV15 to TRBJ1-5; 7 nucleotides agree with TRBD1. Trimming took 5 bases from V and 8 from J; bases not matched to a gene: 12. The CDR3 totals 15 residues. Germline V gene data show CDR1 as LNHNV and CDR2 as YYDKDF (reference sequence). The CDR3 sequence is CATSDLDRVIKPQHF. Here the CDR3 DNA reads TGTGCCACCAGCGACCTCGACAGGGTAATCAAGCCCCAGCATTTT.